One and the same sample provided the 27 T cell receptor beta chains below, sequenced in a study of cytomegalovirus exposure and HLA in healthy donors. PCR amplification relied on 60 Vbeta primers (plus 13 Jbeta primers). The method was immunoSEQ multiplex PCR; TCRdb's version includes in-frame clones alone and lacks a portion of them. The sample carries approximately 97,000 clones, 73% recorded once. Sequenced sample: PBMCs. These receptors were taken from a man in his forties in good health and CMV-seronegative.

This clone was counted a few times. The chain recombines TRBV5-1 with TRBJ1-1, with unresolved D. The CDR3 runs to 15 residues. V lost 3 bases and J 1 base, leaving 13 bases between the germline ends. Germline CDR1 is SGHRS and CDR2 is YFSETQ. The CDR3 sequence is CASSSWASQNTEAFF. The CDR3 DNA is TGCGCCAGCAGCTCGTGGGCCAGTCAGAACACTGAAGCTTTCTTT.

The J gene is TRBJ2-6, the V gene TRBV4-3; 7 bases are shared with TRBD2. Trimming removed 0 bases from V and 2 bases from J; junction bases left unmatched: 1. This CDR3 has 16 residues. In germline, CDR1 is LGHNA, CDR2 YSLEER. CDR3 region: CASSQDGGAGANVLTF. The CDR3 DNA sequence: TGCGCCAGCAGCCAAGATGGGGGGGCTGGGGCCAACGTCCTGACTTTC.

The chain uses TRBV6-5 and TRBJ2-2; D is unresolved. V lost 5 bases and J lost 4, with 8 bases in between. The CDR3 has 13 amino acids. The germline gives CDR1 MNHEY, CDR2 SVGAGI. The CDR3 coding sequence is TGTGCCAGCAGTCTATACCCCACCGGGGAGCTGTTTTTT. It yields the protein CASSLYPTGELFF.

This chain links TRBV10-3 with TRBJ1-5; TRBD1 agrees at 7 bases. Germline V gene data show CDR1 as ENHRY and CDR2 as SYGVKD. The CDR3 is 14 amino acids. V shed 2 bases, J shed 7 bases, and the junction held 5 bases outside the gene matches. CDR3 residues: CAISEGGGHQPQHF. CDR3 in DNA: TGTGCCATCAGTGAGGGAGGGGGCCACCAGCCCCAGCATTTT.

V gene TRBV10-3 combines with J gene TRBJ2-5; no firm D call. Between the trimmed V and J ends, which lost 6 bases and 2 bases, there was a span of 10 bases. In germline, CDR1 is ENHRY, CDR2 SYGVKD. The CDR3 has 13 amino acids. CDR3 DNA: TGTGCCATCAGAATCCACGAGCAAGAGACCCAGTACTTC. The encoded protein is CAIRIHEQETQYF.

The rearrangement uses TRBV28 and TRBJ1-6; TRBD1 matches at 8 bases. Germline loops: CDR1 MDHEN, CDR2 SYDVKM. J lost 5 bases, V lost 6 bases, and 9 bases had no gene match. The CDR3 totals 16 residues. In nucleotides, the CDR3 is TGTGCCAGCAGCTTAGACAGGGGTCGGGATAATTCACCCCTCCACTTT. This codes for CASSLDRGRDNSPLHF.

CDR3 amino acids: CASSNRSYTEAFF. CDR3 nucleotide sequence: TGTGCCAGCAGTAACCGGAGCTACACTGAAGCTTTCTTT. This chain uses TRBV6-1 with TRBJ1-1, with D hard to call. The V gene lost 5 bases and the J gene lost 3 bases, with 10 bases spanning the gap. This CDR3 contains 13 residues. The germline V gene encodes CDR1 MNHNS and CDR2 SASEGT.

This clone was counted between two and nine times. V and J are TRBV5-6 and TRBJ2-6; no clear D gene. In germline, CDR1 is SGHDT, CDR2 YYEEEE. Trimming removed 4 bases at V and 0 bases at J, with 5 bases between. This CDR3 region has 14 residues. CDR3 region: CASSNSSGANVLTF. In nucleotides, the CDR3 is TGTGCCAGCAGCAATAGCTCTGGGGCCAACGTCCTGACTTTC.

The rearrangement uses TRBV5-1 and TRBJ1-1, with a possible D match to TRBD1 (5 bases). Germline CDR1 reads SGHRS; CDR2 reads YFSETQ. CDR3 length: 14 residues. The V and J ends lost 3 bases and 3 bases respectively, with 12 bases between them. As DNA, the CDR3 is TGCGCCAGCAGCTGGGGGGTAACGGACACTGAAGCTTTCTTT. This sequence encodes CASSWGVTDTEAFF.

The chain links TRBV27 to TRBJ2-3; D unresolved. V was pared by 6 bases and J by 0 bases, with 10 bases between. The CDR3 has 14 amino acids. Germline values: CDR1 MNHEY, CDR2 SMNVEV (reference sequence). CDR3 loop: CASSSPLSTDTQYF. CDR3 nucleotides: TGTGCCAGCAGCTCCCCCTTAAGCACAGATACGCAGTATTTT.

The chain recombines TRBV5-8 with TRBJ1-2; TRBD1 matches at 7 bases. With 5 bases clipped from V and 1 base from J, the junction kept 17 bases outside the gene matches. This CDR3 has 18 residues. The germline V gene has CDR1 SGHTS and CDR2 YDEGEE. DNA for the CDR3: TGTGCCAGCAGGTCTACTTATCGGGACAGAGGGCGTAACTATGGCTACACCTTC. It encodes CASRSTYRDRGRNYGYTF.

The chain recombines TRBV7-2 with TRBJ2-5, with 9 bases fitting TRBD2. This CDR3 comprises 15 residues. The V and J ends lost 1 base and 9 bases, in that order; junction bases with no gene match: 9. Germline CDR1 reads SGHTA; CDR2 reads FQGNSA. CDR3 in amino acids: CASSLEASGAQPQYF. As DNA, the CDR3 is TGTGCCAGCAGCTTAGAGGCTAGCGGGGCCCAGCCCCAGTACTTC.

J is TRBJ2-1 and V is TRBV27; tentatively, D is TRBD2 (6 bases). The germline CDR1 and CDR2 sequences are MNHEY and SMNVEV (reference sequence). This CDR3 region has 14 residues. V was clipped by 3 bases and J by 4 bases, with 10 bases between them. CDR3 sequence reads: CASSLRDFYNEQFF. For the CDR3, the DNA is TGTGCCAGCAGTTTGCGGGACTTTTACAATGAGCAGTTCTTC.

This clone occurred once. J is TRBJ1-3 and V is TRBV7-2, with TRBD1 as a possible D gene (6 bases). Germline values: CDR1 SGHTA, CDR2 FQGNSA. Trimming removed 2 bases from V and 3 bases from J, with 8 bases in between. The CDR3 spans 14 residues. Written as DNA, the CDR3 is TGTGCCAGCAGCTTAACAGGGAATGGAAACACCATATATTTT. This encodes CASSLTGNGNTIYF.

V gene TRBV27 combines with J gene TRBJ1-5; 8 nucleotides line up with TRBD1. The ends lost 3 bases at V and 9 bases at J; junction bases unmatched: 7. Germline CDR1 is MNHEY and CDR2 is SMNVEV (reference sequence). The CDR3 is 14 amino acids. The CDR3 DNA reads TGTGCCAGCAGTTTTACAGGGGGGGTAGGGCCCCAGCATTTT. Residues: CASSFTGGVGPQHF.

The rearrangement joins TRBV19 to TRBJ2-7; D perhaps matches TRBD1 (6 bases). CDR1 and CDR2 (germline): LNHDA, SQIVND (reference sequence). CDR3 size: 14 residues. Trimming left V 4 bases short and J 1 base short, with 11 bases between. In nucleotides, the CDR3 is TGTGCCAGTAGTAATGCCAGGGGATCCTACGAGCAGTACTTC. This codes for CASSNARGSYEQYF.

This chain connects TRBV13 to TRBJ2-1, with a tentative D call TRBD2 (5 bases). V shed 0 bases and J shed 9 bases, with 12 bases lying between them. The CDR3 spans 14 residues. From germline, CDR1 is PRHDT and CDR2 FYEKMQ (reference sequence). CDR3 sequence reads: CASSLGGAVGEQFF. CDR3 nucleotides: TGTGCCAGCAGCTTAGGAGGAGCGGTCGGTGAGCAGTTCTTC. Filled out from reference TRBV13 and TRBJ2-1, the complete variable domain reads AAGVIQSPRHLIKEKRETATLKCYPIPRHDTVYWYQQGPGQDPQFLISFYEKMQSDKGSIPDRFSAQQFSDYHSELNMSSLELGDSALYFCASSLGGAVGEQFFGPGTRLTVL.

This chain connects TRBV15 to TRBJ2-3; 14 nucleotides match TRBD2. V lost 3 bases to trimming and J lost 4 bases; unmatched junction nucleotides: 0. This CDR3 comprises 15 residues. Per germline, CDR1 LNHNV and CDR2 YYDKDF (reference sequence). The CDR3 here is CATSRTSGGADTQYF. The CDR3 DNA is TGTGCCACCAGCAGGACTAGCGGGGGGGCAGATACGCAGTATTTT.

The sample holds a few counts of this clone. J is TRBJ2-1 and V is TRBV28; D is unclear. The ends were cut back, 5 bases at V and 4 bases at J, with 6 bases in the middle. CDR3 length: 12 amino acids. Looked up from germline, CDR1 is MDHEN and CDR2 is SYDVKM. CDR3 sequence (DNA): TGTGCCAGCAGTACTGAGTACAATGAGCAGTTCTTC. The encoded protein is CASSTEYNEQFF.

This clone was observed a single time. The chain combines TRBV7-8 with TRBJ2-7; D is unclear. The germline gives CDR1 SGHVS, CDR2 FQNEAQ. V was trimmed by 2 bases and J by 2 bases, leaving 13 bases between them. The CDR3 is 15 residues long. In DNA, the CDR3 is TGTGCCAGCAGCTTAAGAGACGGCGGCGCCTACGAGCAGTACTTC. It translates to CASSLRDGGAYEQYF.

The chain employs TRBV6-1 and TRBJ2-1; 11 bases match TRBD2. The V and J ends lost 1 base and 6 bases, in that order; junction bases with no gene match: 5. Germline CDR1 reads MNHNS; CDR2 reads SASEGT. This CDR3 spans 16 amino acids. CDR3 in DNA: TGTGCCAGCAGTGAAGGCGTAGCGGGGGGGGGCAATGAGCAGTTCTTC. Amino acid sequence: CASSEGVAGGGNEQFF.

This clone was detected only a few times. The genes are TRBV5-1 and TRBJ2-2, with 7 nucleotides matching TRBD1. With 3 bases clipped from V and 5 bases from J, the junction kept 10 bases outside the gene matches. The germline CDR1 and CDR2 sequences are SGHRS and YFSETQ. The CDR3 loop spans 16 amino acids. The CDR3 sequence: CASSYNRQGRTGELFF. The CDR3 DNA follows: TGCGCCAGCAGCTACAACAGACAGGGTCGGACCGGGGAGCTGTTTTTT.

V usage is TRBV19 and J usage is TRBJ1-5; TRBD1 agrees at 11 bases. The germline CDR1 and CDR2 sequences are LNHDA and SQIVND (reference sequence). With 7 bases clipped from V and 6 bases from J, the junction kept 8 bases outside the gene matches. This CDR3 is 15 amino acids long. The CDR3 loop reads CASKEDRGLSQPQHF. The DNA of the CDR3 is TGTGCCAGTAAGGAGGACAGGGGGCTGAGTCAGCCCCAGCATTTT.

This clone came up a few times. J is TRBJ2-2 and V is TRBV4-3, with D perhaps matching TRBD2 (7 bases). The length of the CDR3 is 15 residues. CDR1 is LGHNA, CDR2 YSLEER, per germline. The V and J ends lost 0 bases and 8 bases respectively, with 13 bases between them. CDR3 sequence (DNA): TGCGCCAGCAGCCAAGATTCGGGGGGCGGAGGGGAGCTGTTTTTT. It translates to CASSQDSGGGGELFF.

The genes are TRBV6-1 and TRBJ2-1; 8 positions agree with TRBD2. Germline CDR1 reads MNHNS; CDR2 reads SASEGT. This CDR3 has 15 amino acids. The V and J ends lost 7 bases and 3 bases, in that order; junction bases with no gene match: 8. This CDR3 reads CASITRTSNYNEQFF. Written as DNA, the CDR3 is TGTGCCAGCATTACGAGGACTAGCAACTACAATGAGCAGTTCTTC.

This chain uses TRBV7-2 with TRBJ2-2, with D unclear. CDR3 size: 12 residues. Germline CDR1 and CDR2: SGHTA and FQGNSA. V shed 2 bases and J shed 7 bases, with 5 bases lying between them. The CDR3 DNA reads TGTGCCAGCAGCTTAACATTCGGGGAGCTGTTTTTT. Its translation is CASSLTFGELFF.

The chain is built from TRBV4-2 and TRBJ2-2; 13 bases are a match to TRBD2. The CDR3 consists of 16 residues. J lost 6 bases, V lost 6 bases, and 7 bases had no gene match. Germline assignment: CDR1 LGHNA and CDR2 YNFKEQ. The CDR3 nucleotides read TGTGCCAGCAGACTAGCGGGGGGGCCGTCGGCCGGGGAGCTGTTTTTT. Protein product: CASRLAGGPSAGELFF.